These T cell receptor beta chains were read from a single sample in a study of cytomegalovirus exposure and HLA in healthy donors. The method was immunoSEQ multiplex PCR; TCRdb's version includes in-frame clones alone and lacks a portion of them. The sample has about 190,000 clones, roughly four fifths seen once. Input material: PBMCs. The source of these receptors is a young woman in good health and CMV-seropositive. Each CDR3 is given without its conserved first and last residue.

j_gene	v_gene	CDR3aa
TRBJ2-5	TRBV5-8	ASSGGTGQETQY
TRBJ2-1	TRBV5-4	ASRGGAAGPPNEQF
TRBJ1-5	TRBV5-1	ASSSGLDGIQH
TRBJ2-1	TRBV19	ASSIDPGSSNEQF
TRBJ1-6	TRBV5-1	ASSWDESGGGSPLH
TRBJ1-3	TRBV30	AWSGGGSNPRSTSGNTIY
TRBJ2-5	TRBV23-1	ASSLLGRGGLKETQY
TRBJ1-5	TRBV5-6	ASSLAVGGNQPQH
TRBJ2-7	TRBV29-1	SVSQGGYEQY
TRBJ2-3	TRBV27	ASTPFGVPDTQY
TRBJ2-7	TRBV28	ASSPPLGMGREEQY
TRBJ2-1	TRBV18	ASSPRKRQMKNEQF
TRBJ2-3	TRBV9	ASSPTLGGDTDTQY
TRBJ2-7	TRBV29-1	SITGTLYEQY
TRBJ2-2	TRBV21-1	ASSKTAPASAFNRELF
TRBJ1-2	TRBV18	ASSLKKAGDNYGYT
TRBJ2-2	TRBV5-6	ASSSGLRNTGELF
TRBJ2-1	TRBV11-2	ASSIGLAGVNEQF
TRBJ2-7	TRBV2	ASSSSGSEYEQY
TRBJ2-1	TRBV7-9	SSSYLTSGILNEQF
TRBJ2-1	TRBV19	ASSRAGEGYNEQF
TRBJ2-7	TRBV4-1	ASSLRTGVSYEQY
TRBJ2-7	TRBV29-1	SVVPGGTYEQY
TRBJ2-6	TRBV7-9	ASSFLDSGANVLT
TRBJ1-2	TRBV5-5	ASSYTRTGSGMNYGYT
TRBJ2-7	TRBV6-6	ASSYGADYEQY
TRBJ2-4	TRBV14	ASSQIAGDVKNIQY
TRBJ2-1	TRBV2	ASSYNNEQF
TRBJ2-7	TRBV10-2	ASSARDYPSWDEQY
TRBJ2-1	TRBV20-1	SASPIQDKF
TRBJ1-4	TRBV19	ASGGEGEKLF
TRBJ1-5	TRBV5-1	ASSFEASGQPQH
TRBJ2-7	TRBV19	ASSIGRTSRYEQY